Presented here are 8 T cell receptor beta chains from one specimen sequenced in a study of radiation and T cells in renal cell carcinoma. Some clones are missing from TCRdb's copy, which holds only in-frame ones; the method was immunoSEQ multiplex PCR. The table has roughly 78,000 clones, 82% seen once. Specified time point: blood 2 weeks post-SBRT. Stated treatment: 15 Gy SBRT to primary tumor, nephrectomy 4 weeks later. The specimen comprised blood, sampled from a patient whose treatment included radiotherapy and nephrectomy. Receptor source: a man aged 60 to 75 with renal cell carcinoma.

The chain combines TRBV6-5 with TRBJ2-5; TRBD2 matches 9 bases. The CDR3 is 15 residues long. The V gene's germline CDR1 is MNHEY and CDR2 SVGAGI. J lost 3 bases, V lost 5 bases, and 7 bases had no gene match. CDR3 residues: CASSPLAGAEETQYF. In DNA, the CDR3 is TGTGCCAGCAGTCCATTAGCGGGAGCGGAAGAGACCCAGTACTTC.

The chain uses TRBV19 and TRBJ2-7, with TRBD2 identical over 8 bases. V trimming: 9 bases; J trimming: 6 bases; junction bases outside the gene matches: 10. Looked up from germline, CDR1 is LNHDA and CDR2 is SQIVND (reference sequence). CDR3 size: 13 residues. CDR3 region: CASAGTRLSEQYF. The CDR3 DNA reads TGTGCCAGCGCCGGGACTAGGTTATCCGAGCAGTACTTC.

This chain connects TRBV14 to TRBJ2-7; D ambiguous. The V gene's germline CDR1 is SGHDN and CDR2 FVKESK. Trimming took 4 bases from V and 6 from J, leaving 7 bases between them. There are 11 residues in the CDR3. In nucleotides, the CDR3 is TGTGCCAGCAGCCTTAGACTCGAGCAGTACTTC. It translates to CASSLRLEQYF.

The rearrangement uses TRBV5-5 and TRBJ2-1, with unresolved D. The CDR3 length is 15 residues. From germline, CDR1 is SGHKS and CDR2 YYEKEE (reference sequence). The germline V and J ends were trimmed by 0 bases and 5 bases, with 12 bases remaining between them. In DNA, the CDR3 is TGTGCCAGCAGCTTGGGGCTGCTCCGCGACAATGAGCAGTTCTTC. Its translation: CASSLGLLRDNEQFF.

The chain uses TRBV19 and TRBJ1-4, with D maybe TRBD1 (6 bases). The germline CDR1 and CDR2 sequences are LNHDA and SQIVND (reference sequence). V shed 6 bases and J shed 5 bases, with 22 bases lying between them. CDR3 length equals 17 residues. The chain's CDR3 is CASRKPSRADRNEKLFF. CDR3 DNA sequence: TGTGCCAGTAGAAAACCCAGTCGGGCGGACAGAAATGAAAAACTGTTTTTT. Supplemented by reference TRBV19 and TRBJ1-4, the full variable domain reads DGGITQSPKYLFRKEGQNVTLSCEQNLNHDAMYWYRQDPGQGLRLIYYSQIVNDFQKGDIAEGYSVSREKKESFPLTVTSAQKNPTAFYLCASRKPSRADRNEKLFFGSGTQLSVL.

V usage is TRBV27 and J usage is TRBJ2-2; weak D call: TRBD1 (5 bases). This CDR3 is 16 amino acids long. Trimming left V 5 bases short and J 0 bases short, with 13 bases between. In germline, CDR1 is MNHEY, CDR2 SMNVEV (reference sequence). The CDR3 loop reads CASSARQITNTGELFF. CDR3 in DNA: TGTGCCAGCAGTGCCCGACAGATTACGAACACCGGGGAGCTGTTTTTT.

Points on this clone: The junction shows a germline mismatch at one end, possibly a read error. The chain uses TRBV27 and TRBJ2-2; tentatively, D is TRBD1 or TRBD2 (6 bases each). The CDR3 contains 18 residues. Germline V gives CDR1 MNHEY, CDR2 SMNVEV (reference sequence). CDR3 coding DNA: TGTGCCAGCAGCTTATATGGCGCGGGACACTCGAACACCGGGGAGCTGTTTTTT. Amino acid sequence: CASSLYGAGHSNTGELFF.

The chain couples TRBV30 to TRBJ2-1, with TRBD2 as a possible D gene (6 bases). This CDR3 has 11 residues. Germline V gene lookup returns CDR1 GTSNPN and CDR2 SVGIG (reference sequence). The V end was cut by 5 bases, the J end by 10 bases, with 12 bases between. CDR3 sequence: CAWQAGREQFF. DNA of the CDR3: TGTGCCTGGCAGGCGGGACGGGAGCAGTTCTTC. Complete variable domain (other parts from reference TRBV30 and TRBJ2-1): SQTIHQWPATLVQPVGSPLSLECTVEGTSNPNLYWYRQAAGRGLQLLFYSVGIGQISSEVPQNLSASRPQDRQFILSSKKLLLSDSGFYLCAWQAGREQFFGPGTRLTVL.